Listed below are T cell receptor beta chains from one sample, sequenced in a study of T-cell memory formation after mild COVID-19. TCRdb ran MiXCR on the 5' RACE reads and lists one entry per CDR3 protein. The sample yields about 430,000 distinct CDR3 sequences, 18% seen once. Sequences were obtained from PBMCs or a T cell subset sorted from them (not recorded which). The receptors come from a man in his late teens or twenties who had mild COVID-19 (a few samples of this study predate the infection). Cell type and time point are not known. Each CDR3 is given with its conserved first and last residue. Fields, in order: J gene, D gene, clone size, V gene, CDR3 DNA, CDR3 protein. The D gene is left open where the match is weak. For some rows the clone size is stated as once, few or many, or as a class when expanded; others skip it.

j_gene: TRBJ1-2
d_gene: NA
abundance: NA
v_gene: TRBV25-1
CDR3nt: TGTGCCACCTGGGGCCTTTATGGCTACACCTTC
CDR3aa: CATWGLYGYTF

j_gene: TRBJ2-1
d_gene: TRBD1
abundance: NA
v_gene: TRBV27
CDR3nt: TGTGCCAGCAGTTTAGGCAGGGGGCGTGGGCTAAGCTCCTACAATGAGCAGTTCTTC
CDR3aa: CASSLGRGRGLSSYNEQFF

j_gene: TRBJ2-3
d_gene: TRBD2
abundance: few
v_gene: TRBV7-2
CDR3nt: TGTGCCAGCAGCACATCGCTAGCGGGGGGACGGGATACGCAGTATTTT
CDR3aa: CASSTSLAGGRDTQYF

j_gene: TRBJ1-2
d_gene: NA
abundance: few
v_gene: TRBV9
CDR3nt: TGTGCCAGCAGCGGGGGGCGCAGCTATGGCTACACCTTC
CDR3aa: CASSGGRSYGYTF

j_gene: TRBJ2-2
d_gene: NA
abundance: NA
v_gene: TRBV24-1
CDR3nt: TGTGCCACCAGTACGTGGGCCGGGGAGCTGTTTTTT
CDR3aa: CATSTWAGELFF

j_gene: TRBJ2-3
d_gene: NA
abundance: NA
v_gene: TRBV4-1
CDR3nt: TGCGCCAGCAGCCAAGGGACGCCAAGCGGTCGCACAGATACGCAGTATTTT
CDR3aa: CASSQGTPSGRTDTQYF

j_gene: TRBJ1-2
d_gene: NA
abundance: NA
v_gene: TRBV6-5
CDR3nt: TGTGCCAGCAGTCCCCGGGTGAGCGCGTTTAACTATGGCTACACCTTC
CDR3aa: CASSPRVSAFNYGYTF

j_gene: TRBJ2-2
d_gene: NA
abundance: few
v_gene: TRBV27
CDR3nt: TGTGCCAGCGGACGGGGTACGAACACCGGGGAGCTGTTTTTT
CDR3aa: CASGRGTNTGELFF

j_gene: TRBJ2-1
d_gene: TRBD2
abundance: few
v_gene: TRBV10-3
CDR3nt: TGTGCCATCAGTGGGACTAGCGGCGTCAATGAGCAGTTCTTC
CDR3aa: CAISGTSGVNEQFF

j_gene: TRBJ2-1
d_gene: NA
abundance: many
v_gene: TRBV5-5
CDR3nt: TGTGCCAGCAGCATCTGGGACATCCGGGATGAGCAGTTCTTC
CDR3aa: CASSIWDIRDEQFF

j_gene: TRBJ1-4
d_gene: TRBD1
abundance: once
v_gene: TRBV2
CDR3nt: TGTGCCAGCAGGGGGGACAGGGATCGAAAACTGTTTTTT
CDR3aa: CASRGDRDRKLFF

j_gene: TRBJ2-1
d_gene: NA
abundance: NA
v_gene: TRBV7-2
CDR3nt: TGTGCCAGCAGCTCCAGCGGGTTCTCCTACAATGAGCAGTTCTTC
CDR3aa: CASSSSGFSYNEQFF

j_gene: TRBJ2-3
d_gene: TRBD2
abundance: few
v_gene: TRBV29-1
CDR3nt: TGCAGCGTTCGCGGGGGATATACGCAGTATTTT
CDR3aa: CSVRGGYTQYF

j_gene: TRBJ2-2
d_gene: NA
abundance: NA
v_gene: TRBV28
CDR3nt: TGTGCCAGCATACTAAGCCTCGGGGCGGGGGCCTCGAACACCGGGGAGCTGTTTTTT
CDR3aa: CASILSLGAGASNTGELFF

j_gene: TRBJ2-3
d_gene: TRBD1
abundance: few
v_gene: TRBV4-3
CDR3nt: TGCGCCAGCACAACCGGGACAGGGGGAGGTACGCAGTATTTT
CDR3aa: CASTTGTGGGTQYF

j_gene: TRBJ1-1
d_gene: NA
abundance: few
v_gene: TRBV7-8
CDR3nt: TGTGCCAGCAGCTTATTCGCCGGTCGGACTGAAGCTTTCTTT
CDR3aa: CASSLFAGRTEAFF

j_gene: TRBJ2-1
d_gene: TRBD2
abundance: NA
v_gene: TRBV27
CDR3nt: TGTGCCAGCAGTTTACGGACTAGCGGGGGAGTCTACAATGAGCAGTTCTTC
CDR3aa: CASSLRTSGGVYNEQFF

j_gene: TRBJ1-1
d_gene: NA
abundance: once
v_gene: TRBV18
CDR3nt: TGTGCCAGCTCCGAGCACCAGAGCCAGCTGAACACTGAAGCTTTCTTT
CDR3aa: CASSEHQSQLNTEAFF

j_gene: TRBJ2-1
d_gene: NA
abundance: NA
v_gene: TRBV5-1
CDR3nt: TGCGCCAGCAGCCCTTTCCAGGGTGAGCAGTTCTTC
CDR3aa: CASSPFQGEQFF

j_gene: TRBJ1-5
d_gene: NA
abundance: few
v_gene: TRBV10-3
CDR3nt: TGTGCCATCGGGGCGAACAATCAGCCCCAGCATTTT
CDR3aa: CAIGANNQPQHF

j_gene: TRBJ2-3
d_gene: NA
abundance: NA
v_gene: TRBV7-2
CDR3nt: TGTGCCAGCAGCTATATTAGTCGAGATACGCAGTATTTT
CDR3aa: CASSYISRDTQYF

j_gene: TRBJ2-7
d_gene: NA
abundance: NA
v_gene: TRBV4-1
CDR3nt: TGCGCCAGCAGCCAAGATAGGGGCCCCTACGAGCAGTACTTC
CDR3aa: CASSQDRGPYEQYF

j_gene: TRBJ1-6
d_gene: TRBD1
abundance: few
v_gene: TRBV27
CDR3nt: TGTGCCAGCAGTTTATGGGGACAGACCCTTTCACCCCTCCACTTT
CDR3aa: CASSLWGQTLSPLHF

j_gene: TRBJ1-5
d_gene: TRBD1
abundance: NA
v_gene: TRBV23-1
CDR3nt: TGCGCCAGCAGAGCAATCCGGGACAGCCTTAGAATCAACCAGCCCCAGCATTTT
CDR3aa: CASRAIRDSLRINQPQHF